This T cell receptor (beta chain) derives from a study of shared clonotypes between healthy human individuals. Germline lookup yields CDR1 KGHSH and CDR2 LQKENI. V lost 0 bases, J lost 5 bases, and 6 bases lay in between. This CDR3 is 13 amino acids long. The protocol was immunoSEQ multiplex PCR, while the TCRdb copy is restricted to in-frame clones and leaves out a portion. In the table there are over a million clones, approximately 78% of which are singletons. This clonotype was obtained from a man between 18 and 29 years old in good health. Some clones in this sample may be carry-over from other donors' samples. The rearrangement joins TRBV18 to TRBJ2-3; D gene unclear. The sequenced sample was memory CD4+ T cells from PBMCs. Subset here: CD45RA-negative fraction. The CDR3 coding sequence is TGTGCCAGCTCACCACCGATGCGAGATACGCAGTATTTT. Its protein product is CASSPPMRDTQYF.